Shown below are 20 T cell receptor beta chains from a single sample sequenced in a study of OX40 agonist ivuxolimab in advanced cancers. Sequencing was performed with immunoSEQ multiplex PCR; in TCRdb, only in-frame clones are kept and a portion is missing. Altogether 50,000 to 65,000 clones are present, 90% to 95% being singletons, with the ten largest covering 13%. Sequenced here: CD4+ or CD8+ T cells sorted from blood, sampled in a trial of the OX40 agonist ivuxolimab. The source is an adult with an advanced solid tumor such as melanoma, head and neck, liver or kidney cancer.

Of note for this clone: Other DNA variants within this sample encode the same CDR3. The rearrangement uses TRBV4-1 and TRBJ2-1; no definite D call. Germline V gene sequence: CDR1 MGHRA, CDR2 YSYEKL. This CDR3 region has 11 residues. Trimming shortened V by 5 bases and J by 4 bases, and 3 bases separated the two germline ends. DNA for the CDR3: TGCGCCAGCAGCGGGTACAATGAGCAGTTCTTC. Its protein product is CASSGYNEQFF.

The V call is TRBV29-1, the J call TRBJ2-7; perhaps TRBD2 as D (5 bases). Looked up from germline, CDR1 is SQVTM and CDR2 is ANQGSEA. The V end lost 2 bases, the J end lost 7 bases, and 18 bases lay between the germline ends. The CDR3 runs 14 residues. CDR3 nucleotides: TGCAGCGTTGAACCCAGCTCGCCGCCGGGGGAGCAGTACTTC. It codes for CSVEPSSPPGEQYF.

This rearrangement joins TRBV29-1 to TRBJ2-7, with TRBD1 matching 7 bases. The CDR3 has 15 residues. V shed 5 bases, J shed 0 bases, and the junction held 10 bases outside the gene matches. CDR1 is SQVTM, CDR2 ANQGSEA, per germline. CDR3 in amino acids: CSVRGTASSSYEQYF. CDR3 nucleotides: TGCAGCGTTCGAGGGACAGCGTCGAGCTCCTACGAGCAGTACTTC.

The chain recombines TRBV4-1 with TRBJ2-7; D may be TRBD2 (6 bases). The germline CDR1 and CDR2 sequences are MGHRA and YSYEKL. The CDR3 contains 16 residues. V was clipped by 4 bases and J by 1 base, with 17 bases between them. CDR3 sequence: CASSPHRTTESYEQYF. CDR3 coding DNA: TGCGCCAGCAGCCCCCACCGGACTACGGAATCCTACGAGCAGTACTTC.

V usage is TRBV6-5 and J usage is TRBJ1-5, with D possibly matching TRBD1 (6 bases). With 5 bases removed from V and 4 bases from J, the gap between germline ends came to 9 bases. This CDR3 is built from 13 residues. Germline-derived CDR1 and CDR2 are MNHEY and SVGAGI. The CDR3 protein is CASSGTGNQPQHF. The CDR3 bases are TGTGCCAGCAGTGGAACAGGGAATCAGCCCCAGCATTTT.

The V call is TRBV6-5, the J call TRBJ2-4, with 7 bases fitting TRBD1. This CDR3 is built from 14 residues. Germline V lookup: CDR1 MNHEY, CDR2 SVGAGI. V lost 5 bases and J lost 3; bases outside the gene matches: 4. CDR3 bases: TGTGCCAGCAGTCCAACAGGGGTCAAAAACATTCAGTACTTC. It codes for CASSPTGVKNIQYF.

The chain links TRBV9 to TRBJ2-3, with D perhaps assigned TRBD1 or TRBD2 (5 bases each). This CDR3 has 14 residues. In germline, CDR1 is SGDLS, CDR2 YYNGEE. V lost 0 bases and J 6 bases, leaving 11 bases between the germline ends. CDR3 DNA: TGTGCCAGCAGCGTAGAAGGGGACCCGGATACGCAGTATTTT. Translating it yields CASSVEGDPDTQYF.

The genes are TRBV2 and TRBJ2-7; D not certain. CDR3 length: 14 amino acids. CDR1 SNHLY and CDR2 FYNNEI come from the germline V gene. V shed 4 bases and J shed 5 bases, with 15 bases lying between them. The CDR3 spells CASSGLSSAHEQYF. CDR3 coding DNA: TGTGCCAGCAGTGGGTTGAGTTCTGCTCACGAGCAGTACTTC.

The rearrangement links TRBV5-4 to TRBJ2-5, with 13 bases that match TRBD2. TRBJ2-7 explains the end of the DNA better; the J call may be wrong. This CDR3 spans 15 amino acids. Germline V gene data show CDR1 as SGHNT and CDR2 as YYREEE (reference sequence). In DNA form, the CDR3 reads TGTGCCAGCAGACCAGGACTAGCGGGAGTCCACGAGCAGTACTTC. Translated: CASRPGLAGVHEQYF.

The CDR3: CASSLASIHNEQFF. CDR3 nucleotide sequence: TGTGCCAGCAGTTTGGCTAGCATCCACAATGAGCAGTTCTTC. J is TRBJ2-1 and V is TRBV27; D is possibly TRBD2 (5 bases). CDR1 and CDR2 (germline): MNHEY, SMNVEV (reference sequence). The CDR3 runs to 14 residues. V shed 3 bases and J shed 5 bases, with 11 bases lying between them.

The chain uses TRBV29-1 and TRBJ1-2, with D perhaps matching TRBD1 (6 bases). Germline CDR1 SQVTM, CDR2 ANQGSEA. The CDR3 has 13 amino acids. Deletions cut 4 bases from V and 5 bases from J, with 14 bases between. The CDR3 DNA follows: TGCAGCGTTGTTGGCAGGGGTGAATATGGCTACACCTTC. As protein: CSVVGRGEYGYTF.

DNA for the CDR3: TGTGCCAGCAGCTCTGGGGCCAACGTCCTGACTTTC. This sequence encodes CASSSGANVLTF. The V and J genes are TRBV9 and TRBJ2-6; D is ambiguous. CDR1 is SGDLS and CDR2 is YYNGEE in the germline V gene. The CDR3 covers 12 residues. V gave up 4 bases and J gave up 1 base, with 0 bases separating them.

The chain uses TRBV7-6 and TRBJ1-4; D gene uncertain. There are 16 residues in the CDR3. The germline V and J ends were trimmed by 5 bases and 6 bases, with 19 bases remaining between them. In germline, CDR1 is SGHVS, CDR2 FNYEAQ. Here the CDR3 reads CASSRDKTRWDEKLFF. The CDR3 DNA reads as TGTGCCAGCAGCCGCGATAAGACCAGGTGGGATGAAAAACTGTTTTTT.

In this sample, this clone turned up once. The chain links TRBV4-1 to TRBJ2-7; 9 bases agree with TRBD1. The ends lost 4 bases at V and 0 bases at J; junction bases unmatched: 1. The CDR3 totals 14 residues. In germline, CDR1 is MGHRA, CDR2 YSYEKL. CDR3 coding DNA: TGCGCCAGCAGCCTGGGACAGGGCTCCTACGAGCAGTACTTC. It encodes CASSLGQGSYEQYF.

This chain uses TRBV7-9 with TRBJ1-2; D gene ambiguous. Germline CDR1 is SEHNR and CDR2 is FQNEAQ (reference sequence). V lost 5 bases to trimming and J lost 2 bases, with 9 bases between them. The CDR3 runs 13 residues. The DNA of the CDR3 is TGTGCCAGCAGCGACGGCCCAAACTATGGCTACACCTTC. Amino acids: CASSDGPNYGYTF. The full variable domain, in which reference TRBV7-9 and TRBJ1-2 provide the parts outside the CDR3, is DTGVSQNPRHKITKRGQNVTFRCDPISEHNRLYWYRQTLGQGPEFLTYFQNEAQLEKSRLLSDRFSAERPKGSFSTLEIQRTEQGDSAMYLCASSDGPNYGYTFGSGTRLTVV.

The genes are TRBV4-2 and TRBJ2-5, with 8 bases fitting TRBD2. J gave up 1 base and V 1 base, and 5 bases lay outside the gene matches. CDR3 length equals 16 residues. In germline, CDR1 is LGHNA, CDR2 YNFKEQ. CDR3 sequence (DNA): TGTGCCAGCAGCCAAGTAGGTAGCGGGGTCCAAGAGACCCAGTACTTC. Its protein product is CASSQVGSGVQETQYF.

As DNA, the CDR3 is TGCGCCAGCAGCTTGGACTTCGGCAGGAGTACCTACGAGCAGTACTTC. It translates to CASSLDFGRSTYEQYF. The V and J genes are TRBV5-1 and TRBJ2-7; no clear D. In germline, CDR1 is SGHRS, CDR2 YFSETQ. Deletions cut 0 bases from V and 2 bases from J, with 15 bases between. CDR3 length: 16 residues.

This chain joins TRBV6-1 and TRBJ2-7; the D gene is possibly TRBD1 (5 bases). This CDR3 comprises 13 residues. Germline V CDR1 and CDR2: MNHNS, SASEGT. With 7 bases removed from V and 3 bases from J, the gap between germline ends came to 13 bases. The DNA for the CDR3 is TGTGCCAGCATAGGACATAGGAGCTACGAGCAGTACTTC. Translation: CASIGHRSYEQYF.

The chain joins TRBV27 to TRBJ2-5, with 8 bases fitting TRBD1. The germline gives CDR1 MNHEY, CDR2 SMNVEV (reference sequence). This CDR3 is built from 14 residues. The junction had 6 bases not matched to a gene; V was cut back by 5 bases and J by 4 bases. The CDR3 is CASSPYDRGETQYF. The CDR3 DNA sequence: TGTGCCAGCAGTCCCTATGACAGGGGAGAGACCCAGTACTTC.

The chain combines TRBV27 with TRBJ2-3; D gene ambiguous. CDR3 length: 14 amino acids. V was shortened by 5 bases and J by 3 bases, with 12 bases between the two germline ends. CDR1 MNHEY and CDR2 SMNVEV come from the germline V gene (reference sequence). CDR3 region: CASSPSDLTDTQYF. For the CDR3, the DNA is TGTGCCAGCAGTCCCTCAGACCTAACAGATACGCAGTATTTT.